This T cell receptor (beta chain) was captured in a study of shared clonotypes between healthy human individuals. The wider study: Each donor's CD4 naive and CD4 memory cells filled three plates apiece, CD8 naive two, and CD8 memory one. Findings and caveats of the study: Naive subsets generally exceeded memory subsets in estimated richness. Clonotype sharing across several donors was observed for around 4.8% of naive CD4 clonotypes.

TCRdb's copy holds only in-frame clones and misses some; the assay was immunoSEQ multiplex PCR. Of 850,000 to 1,200,000 clones in the sample, about 70% were seen once. This CDR3 spans 17 amino acids. J was trimmed by 0 bases and V by 5 bases; bases with no gene match: 5. Per the germline V gene, CDR1 is SGHAT and CDR2 is FQNNGV. In the case of this clone: Its antigen is not identified.

The donors were all Caucasian adults (living in Nashville, Tennessee). The clonotype originates from a man between 18 and 35 years old in good health. The chain has TRBV11-2 and TRBJ2-3; 13 positions agree with TRBD2. Input material: memory CD4+ T cells sorted from blood. Subset: CD45RA-negative fraction. CDR3 coding DNA: TGTGCCAGCAGCAGACTAGCGGGGGGCGCCAGCACAGATACGCAGTATTTT. This sequence encodes CASSRLAGGASTDTQYF.